This T cell receptor (beta chain) was captured in a study of cytomegalovirus exposure and HLA in healthy donors. 13 Jbeta primers and 60 Vbeta primers were used for the PCR. The data were produced by immunoSEQ multiplex PCR, yet TCRdb's version contains in-frame clones alone and is incomplete. The sample lists roughly 150,000 clones, 70% to 75% seen once, with around 1.6% in the top ten. This clone has ten or more counts. The antigen is undetermined. General study points: A previous analysis found most TCR beta V segments productive roughly 87% or roughly 30% of the time. In a later analysis, common viral pathogens appeared linked to several of the most significant clusters.

The source is a woman aged 25 to 45 in good health and CMV-seronegative. Input material: PBMCs.

DNA for the CDR3: TGTGCCAGCAGCTTTGACTCCACATCTGGAAACACCATATATTTT. Amino acids: CASSFDSTSGNTIYF. The chain couples TRBV5-4 to TRBJ1-3; D remains ambiguous. V lost 2 bases, J lost 1 base, and 10 bases lay in between. This CDR3 has 15 residues. The germline V gene has CDR1 SGHNT and CDR2 YYREEE (reference sequence). Supplemented by reference TRBV5-4 and TRBJ1-3, the full variable domain reads ETGVTQSPTHLIKTRGQQVTLRCSSQSGHNTVSWYQQALGQGPQFIFQYYREEENGRGNFPPRFSGLQFPNYSSELNVNALELDDSALYLCASSFDSTSGNTIYFGEGSWLTVV.